These 25 T cell receptor beta chains were sequenced from one sample in a study of shared clonotypes between healthy human individuals. Sequencing was performed with immunoSEQ multiplex PCR; in TCRdb, only in-frame clones are kept and a portion is missing. The sample shows roughly 500,000 clones, approximately 80% of them seen only once. The specimen was PBMCs. These receptors all come from a woman between 35 and 50 years old in good health. Some clones in this sample may be carry-over from other donors' samples.

The J gene is TRBJ1-3, the V gene TRBV6-5; D is perhaps TRBD1 (6 bases). The length of the CDR3 is 15 residues. Trimming removed 2 bases at V and 7 bases at J, with 15 bases between. Looked up from germline, CDR1 is MNHEY and CDR2 is SVGAGI. The CDR3 spells CASSYTSTGGNTIYF. The CDR3 DNA is TGTGCCAGCAGTTACACTTCGACAGGTGGGAACACCATATATTTT.

The V gene is TRBV4-3, the J gene TRBJ2-3; a possible D gene is TRBD1 (6 bases). Germline CDR1 reads LGHNA; CDR2 reads YSLEER. CDR3 length: 15 residues. Trimming took 0 bases from V and 6 from J, leaving 13 bases between them. DNA for the CDR3: TGCGCCAGCAGCCAAGATGTAACAGGGTGGGATACGCAGTATTTT. It specifies CASSQDVTGWDTQYF.

The chain recombines TRBV5-1 with TRBJ2-3; 8 nucleotides line up with TRBD2. J was trimmed by 0 bases and V by 4 bases; bases with no gene match: 7. The CDR3 is 16 residues long. Per germline, CDR1 SGHRS and CDR2 YFSETQ. CDR3 in amino acids: CASSPISGSSTDTQYF. In DNA, the CDR3 is TGCGCCAGCAGCCCTATAAGCGGGAGCAGCACAGATACGCAGTATTTT.

The gene calls are TRBV9 and TRBJ2-5, with 8 bases aligning to TRBD1. V trimming: 0 bases; J trimming: 5 bases; junction bases outside the gene matches: 9. The CDR3 is 16 amino acids. Germline V gives CDR1 SGDLS, CDR2 YYNGEE. In nucleotides, the CDR3 is TGTGCCAGCAGCGTAGGGGACAGGTATGACCGGGAGACCCAGTACTTC. Amino acids: CASSVGDRYDRETQYF.

The CDR3 DNA follows: TGTGCCAGCAGCTTAAGCAGGGATTCCGGGGAGCTGTTTTTT. Translated: CASSLSRDSGELFF. The chain combines TRBV7-3 with TRBJ2-2; weak D call: TRBD1 (5 bases). The V end was cut by 1 base, the J end by 6 bases, with 9 bases between. In germline, CDR1 is SGHTA, CDR2 FQGTGA. This CDR3 has 14 residues.

Written as DNA, the CDR3 is TGTGCCAGAACCAACAATGAGCAGTTCTTC. It is translated as CARTNNEQFF. The V call is TRBV27, the J call TRBJ2-1, with D hard to call. The V gene's germline CDR1 is MNHEY and CDR2 SMNVEV (reference sequence). The CDR3 is 10 amino acids. V dropped 9 bases and J dropped 5 bases, with 5 bases sitting between them.

About this clone itself: It differs at one base from a far larger clone, so likely a read error. The same CDR3 arises from other DNA sequences in this sample as well. The gene calls are TRBV4-1 and TRBJ1-4; D uncertain. The V and J ends lost 3 bases and 4 bases respectively, with 6 bases between them. Per the germline V gene, CDR1 is MGHRA and CDR2 is YSYEKL. The CDR3 totals 13 residues. The CDR3 nucleotides are TGCGCCAGCAGCCAGTGGCGTAATGAAAAACTGTTTTTT. Amino acid sequence: CASSQWRNEKLFF.

The rearrangement links TRBV5-6 to TRBJ2-1, with 8 positions matching TRBD2. The CDR3 runs 13 residues. CDR1 and CDR2 (germline): SGHDT, YYEEEE. Trimming cost V 4 bases and J 9 bases; bases outside gene matches: 6. The CDR3, as DNA: TGTGCCAGCAGCAGGCGGGGGGCGAGTGAGCAGTTCTTC. This codes for CASSRRGASEQFF.

The chain couples TRBV5-1 to TRBJ2-5, with a tentative D call TRBD1 (6 bases). Germline-derived CDR1 and CDR2 are SGHRS and YFSETQ. Trimming pared 0 bases from V and 5 bases from J, leaving 14 bases between. The CDR3 has 15 amino acids. The CDR3 protein is CASSLDVTGPETQYF. Here the CDR3 DNA reads TGCGCCAGCAGCTTGGATGTGACAGGCCCGGAGACCCAGTACTTC.

This clone was detected a few times. V usage is TRBV7-9 and J usage is TRBJ2-1, with 7 nucleotides matching TRBD2. J lost 5 bases, V lost 5 bases, and 12 bases had no gene match. CDR1 SEHNR and CDR2 FQNEAQ come from the germline V gene (reference sequence). There are 16 residues in the CDR3. For the CDR3, the DNA is TGTGCCAGCAGCCGCTTGGGGGAGGGAATGGACAATGAGCAGTTCTTC. Translation gives CASSRLGEGMDNEQFF.

The CDR3 coding sequence is TGTGCCAGCTCACCAGCCTGGCAAGAGACCCAGTACTTC. Protein product: CASSPAWQETQYF. The V call is TRBV18, the J call TRBJ2-5; D is unresolved. This CDR3 region has 13 residues. Germline CDR1 is KGHSH and CDR2 is LQKENI. The V gene lost 2 bases and the J gene lost 2 bases, with 6 bases spanning the gap.

Here the CDR3 DNA reads TGTGCCAGCAGCTCGGGACAGGGGGGAGATACGCAGTATTTT. Translating gives CASSSGQGGDTQYF. J is TRBJ2-3 and V is TRBV5-6, with 11 bases that match TRBD1. Germline V gene sequence: CDR1 SGHDT, CDR2 YYEEEE. V lost 3 bases to trimming and J lost 5 bases; unmatched junction nucleotides: 2. The CDR3 is 14 residues long.

Only one count was recorded for this clone. V is TRBV6-6 and J is TRBJ2-1; TRBD2 aligns across 7 bases. The J segment lost 8 bases and the V segment lost 2 bases, leaving 9 bases of the junction unmatched. Germline V gene lookup returns CDR1 MNHNY and CDR2 SVGAGI (reference sequence). The CDR3 consists of 15 residues. The CDR3, as DNA: TGTGCCAGCAGTTACCCCGGGGGAGGGACCGATGAGCAGTTCTTC. This translates into CASSYPGGGTDEQFF.

CDR3 amino acids: CASSLLTSGLYNEQFF. The CDR3 DNA sequence: TGCGCCAGCAGCTTGTTGACTAGCGGGCTCTACAATGAGCAGTTCTTC. The chain couples TRBV5-1 to TRBJ2-1, with TRBD2 matching 10 bases. This CDR3 contains 16 residues. Germline trimming cut 1 base from V and 3 bases from J; bases unmatched to any gene: 4. Per germline, CDR1 SGHRS and CDR2 YFSETQ.

The chain employs TRBV19 and TRBJ2-7; 11 bases line up with TRBD1. CDR1 and CDR2 (germline): LNHDA, SQIVND (reference sequence). The CDR3 runs to 16 residues. After removal of 2 bases from V and 2 bases from J, the junction contained 5 bases not matched to a gene. This CDR3 is CASSIWSGQGAYEQYF. CDR3 in DNA: TGTGCCAGTAGTATATGGTCGGGACAGGGGGCCTACGAGCAGTACTTC. The full variable domain, its missing parts supplied by reference TRBV19 and TRBJ2-7, is DGGITQSPKYLFRKEGQNVTLSCEQNLNHDAMYWYRQDPGQGLRLIYYSQIVNDFQKGDIAEGYSVSREKKESFPLTVTSAQKNPTAFYLCASSIWSGQGAYEQYFGPGTRLTVT.

The chain combines TRBV25-1 with TRBJ2-7; either TRBD1 or TRBD2 may supply D (5 bases each). Trimming removed 0 bases from V and 3 bases from J, with 21 bases in between. CDR1 and CDR2 (germline): MGHDK, SYGVNS. The CDR3 totals 18 residues. The CDR3 nucleotides are TGTGCCAGCAGTGAATATGCCCGGGACGGCCCAAACCTCTACGAGCAGTACTTC. The encoded protein is CASSEYARDGPNLYEQYF.

The chain uses TRBV11-3 and TRBJ2-1, with a possible D match to TRBD1 (9 bases). Trimming removed 2 bases at V and 8 bases at J, with 25 bases between. Germline V gene sequence: CDR1 SGHNT, CDR2 YENEEA. This CDR3 comprises 18 residues. This CDR3 reads CASSLRTGDTGGPDEQFF. For the CDR3, the DNA is TGTGCCAGCAGCTTAAGGACAGGGGACACGGGAGGGCCCGATGAGCAGTTCTTC.

The chain is built from TRBV7-2 and TRBJ2-7; maybe TRBD1 (6 bases). The CDR3 is 12 amino acids. CDR1 is SGHTA, CDR2 FQGNSA, per germline. Trimming took 1 base from V and 6 from J, leaving 7 bases between them. Here the CDR3 reads CASSLVRGEQYF. CDR3 coding DNA: TGTGCCAGCAGCTTAGTCAGGGGCGAGCAGTACTTC.

This chain joins TRBV2 and TRBJ2-2; D remains ambiguous. Trimming took 6 bases from V and 7 from J, leaving 6 bases between them. This CDR3 has 11 residues. Germline CDR1 SNHLY, CDR2 FYNNEI. The CDR3 nucleotides read TGTGCCAGCAGGCCTGACGGGGAGCTGTTTTTT. This translates into CASRPDGELFF.

The gene calls are TRBV14 and TRBJ2-1; 7 positions match TRBD1. Germline assignment: CDR1 SGHDN and CDR2 FVKESK. The CDR3 covers 15 residues. With V trimmed by 3 bases and J by 7 bases, 9 bases remained unmatched. The CDR3 loop reads CASSHLRDRHNEQFF. DNA for the CDR3: TGTGCCAGCAGCCACCTCCGGGACAGACATAATGAGCAGTTCTTC.

Details on this clone: Other DNA sequences from this sample encode an identical CDR3 as well. This chain links TRBV9 with TRBJ1-5, with 9 bases matching TRBD1. CDR1 and CDR2 (germline): SGDLS, YYNGEE. V lost 2 bases and J lost 4; bases outside the gene matches: 1. This CDR3 has 14 residues. In DNA form, the CDR3 reads TGTGCCAGCAGCGTTGGACAGGGGAATCAGCCCCAGCATTTT. Translating it yields CASSVGQGNQPQHF.

The chain uses TRBV6-6 and TRBJ2-2; TRBD2 aligns across 8 bases. In germline, CDR1 is MNHNY, CDR2 SVGAGI (reference sequence). The CDR3 is made up of 16 amino acids. V lost 4 bases and J lost 3; bases outside the gene matches: 7. CDR3 sequence reads: CASSSPPGRDTGELFF. The CDR3 nucleotides read TGTGCCAGCAGTTCTCCCCCCGGGAGGGACACCGGGGAGCTGTTTTTT.

The CDR3 spells CASSLSGNSYEQYF. In nucleotides, the CDR3 is TGTGCCAGCAGCCTGTCAGGGAACTCCTACGAGCAGTACTTC. The J gene is TRBJ2-7, the V gene TRBV6-1; D might be TRBD1 (5 bases). The germline V gene encodes CDR1 MNHNS and CDR2 SASEGT. The CDR3 is 14 residues long. V lost 6 bases and J 0 bases, leaving 12 bases between the germline ends.

For the CDR3, the DNA is TGTGCCAGCAGCGGCCGACAGGGGTCCTACGAGCAGTACTTC. Its protein product is CASSGRQGSYEQYF. V gene TRBV5-6 combines with J gene TRBJ2-5, with 8 bases identical to TRBD1. The J call is doubtful: the DNA matches TRBJ2-7 better. Germline lookup yields CDR1 SGHDT and CDR2 YYEEEE. CDR3 length: 14 residues.

This chain's CDR3 is CASSLPAVETDTQYF. CDR3 sequence (DNA): TGTGCCAGCAGTTTGCCCGCGGTAGAAACAGATACGCAGTATTTT. This chain links TRBV28 with TRBJ2-3, with no clear D. Germline CDR1 MDHEN, CDR2 SYDVKM. This CDR3 spans 15 amino acids. V lost 3 bases, J lost 3 bases, and 13 bases lay in between. Using reference TRBV28 and TRBJ2-3 for the parts outside the CDR3, the full variable domain is DVKVTQSSRYLVKRTGEKVFLECVQDMDHENMFWYRQDPGLGLRLIYFSYDVKMKEKGDIPEGYSVSREKKERFSLILESASTNQTSMYLCASSLPAVETDTQYFGPGTRLTVL.